This TCR beta chain was observed in a study of response to subunit inactivated influenza vaccine. The study, taken as a whole, reports: T cells newly recruited by each seasonal influenza vaccination are few, the authors suggested.

In regard to this clonotype: Its target is unknown.

TCRdb redid the calling of the RT-PCR reads with MiXCR, one entry per CDR3 protein. The sample gives approximately 520,000 distinct CDR3 sequences, over 25% of which show up once; 1.5% to 2% is in the top ten. Germline V gene data show CDR1 as DFQATT and CDR2 as SNEGSKA (reference sequence). Trimming removed 5 bases from V and 3 bases from J; junction bases left unmatched: 7. This CDR3 spans 14 amino acids. V usage is TRBV20-1 and J usage is TRBJ2-7; 10 nucleotides match TRBD1. This sample comprised CD4+ T cells sorted from PBMCs, obtained about 5 days after vaccination. The TCR sequence derives from a man in his forties or fifties who received an inactivated influenza vaccine. CDR3 amino acids: CSAGDRGYGYEQYF. The CDR3 bases are TGCAGTGCTGGGGACAGGGGTTATGGCTACGAGCAGTACTTC.